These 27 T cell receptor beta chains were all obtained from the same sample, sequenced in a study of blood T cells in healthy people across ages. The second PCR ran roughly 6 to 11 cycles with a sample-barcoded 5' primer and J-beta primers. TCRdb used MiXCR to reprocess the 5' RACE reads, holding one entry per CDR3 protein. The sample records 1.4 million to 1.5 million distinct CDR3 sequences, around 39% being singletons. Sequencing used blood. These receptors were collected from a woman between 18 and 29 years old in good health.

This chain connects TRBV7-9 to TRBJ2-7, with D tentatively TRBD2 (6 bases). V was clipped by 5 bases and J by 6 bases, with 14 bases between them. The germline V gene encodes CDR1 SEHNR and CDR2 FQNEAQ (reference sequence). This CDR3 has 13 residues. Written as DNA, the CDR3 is TGTGCCAGCAGCCTACCCGGCGGGGTCGAGCAGTACTTC. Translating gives CASSLPGGVEQYF. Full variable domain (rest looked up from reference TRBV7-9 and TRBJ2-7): DTGVSQNPRHKITKRGQNVTFRCDPISEHNRLYWYRQTLGQGPEFLTYFQNEAQLEKSRLLSDRFSAERPKGSFSTLEIQRTEQGDSAMYLCASSLPGGVEQYFGPGTRLTVT.

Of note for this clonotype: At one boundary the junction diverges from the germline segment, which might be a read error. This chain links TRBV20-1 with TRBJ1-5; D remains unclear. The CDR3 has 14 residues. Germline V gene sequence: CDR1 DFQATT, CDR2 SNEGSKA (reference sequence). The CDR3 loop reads CSAPPDWSNQPQHF. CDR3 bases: TGCAGTGCTCCCCCGGACTGGAGCAATCAGCCTCAGCATTTT.

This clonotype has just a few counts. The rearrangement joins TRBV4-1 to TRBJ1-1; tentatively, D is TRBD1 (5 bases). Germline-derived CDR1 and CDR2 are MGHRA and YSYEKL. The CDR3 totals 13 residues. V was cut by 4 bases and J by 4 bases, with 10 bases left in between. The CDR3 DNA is TGCGCCAGCAGCCGAGCAGGGACCACTGAAGCTTTCTTT. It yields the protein CASSRAGTTEAFF.

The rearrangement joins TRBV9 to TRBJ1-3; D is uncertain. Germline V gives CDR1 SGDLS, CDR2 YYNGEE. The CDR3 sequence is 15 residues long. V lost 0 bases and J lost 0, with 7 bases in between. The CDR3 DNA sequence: TGTGCCAGCAGCGTAGGTCACGTCTCTGGAAACACCATATATTTT. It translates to CASSVGHVSGNTIYF. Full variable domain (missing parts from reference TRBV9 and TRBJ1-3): DSGVTQTPKHLITATGQRVTLRCSPRSGDLSVYWYQQSLDQGLQFLIQYYNGEERAKGNILERFSAQQFPDLHSELNLSSLELGDSALYFCASSVGHVSGNTIYFGEGSWLTVV.

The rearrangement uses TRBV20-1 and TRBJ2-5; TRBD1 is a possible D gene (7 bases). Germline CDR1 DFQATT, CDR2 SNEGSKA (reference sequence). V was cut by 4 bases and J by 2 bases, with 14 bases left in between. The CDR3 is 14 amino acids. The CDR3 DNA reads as TGCAGTGCTACGGAGGGGGCGAGACAAGAGACCCAGTACTTC. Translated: CSATEGARQETQYF.

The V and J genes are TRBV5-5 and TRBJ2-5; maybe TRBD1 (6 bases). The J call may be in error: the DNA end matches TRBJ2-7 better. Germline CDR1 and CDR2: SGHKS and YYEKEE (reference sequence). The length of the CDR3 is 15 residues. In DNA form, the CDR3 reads TGTGCCAGCAGCTTGGTTTCGGGACAAGACTCCGAGCAGTACTTC. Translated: CASSLVSGQDSEQYF.

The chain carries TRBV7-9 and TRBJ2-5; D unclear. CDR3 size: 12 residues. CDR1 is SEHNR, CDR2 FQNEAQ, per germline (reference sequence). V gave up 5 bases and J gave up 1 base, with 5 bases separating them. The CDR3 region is CASSRFQETQYF. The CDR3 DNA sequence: TGTGCCAGCAGCCGATTCCAAGAGACCCAGTACTTC.

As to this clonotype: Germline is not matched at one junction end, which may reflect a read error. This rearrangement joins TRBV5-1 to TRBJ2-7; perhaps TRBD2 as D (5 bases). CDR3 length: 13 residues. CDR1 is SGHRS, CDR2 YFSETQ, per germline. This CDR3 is CASSVSGYNERYF. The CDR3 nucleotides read TGCGCCAGCAGCGTCTCGGGGTACAATGAGCGGTACTTC.

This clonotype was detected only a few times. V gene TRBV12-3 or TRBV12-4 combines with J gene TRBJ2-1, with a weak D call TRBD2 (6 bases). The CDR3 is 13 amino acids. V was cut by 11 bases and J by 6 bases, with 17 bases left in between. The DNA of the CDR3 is TGTGCCTCAGGAGGAGGGTTTAGCAATGAGCAGTTCTTC. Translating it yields CASGGGFSNEQFF.

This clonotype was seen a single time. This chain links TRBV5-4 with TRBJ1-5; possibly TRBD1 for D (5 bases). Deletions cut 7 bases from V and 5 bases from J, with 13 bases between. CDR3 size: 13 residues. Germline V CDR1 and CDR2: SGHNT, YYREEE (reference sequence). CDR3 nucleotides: TGTGCCAGCGGGAGGTGGGGCGATCAGCCCCAGCATTTT. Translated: CASGRWGDQPQHF.

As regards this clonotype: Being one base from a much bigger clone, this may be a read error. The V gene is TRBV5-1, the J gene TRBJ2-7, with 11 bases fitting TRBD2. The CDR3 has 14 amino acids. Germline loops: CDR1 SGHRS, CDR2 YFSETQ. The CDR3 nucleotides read TGCACCAGCAGCCTACTAGCGGGAGAGGACGAGCAGTACTTC. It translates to CTSSLLAGEDEQYF.

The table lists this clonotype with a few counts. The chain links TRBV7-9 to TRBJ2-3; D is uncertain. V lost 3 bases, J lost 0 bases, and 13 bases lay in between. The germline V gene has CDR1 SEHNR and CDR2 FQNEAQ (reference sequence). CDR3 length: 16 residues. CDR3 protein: CASSLSRSDSTDTQYF. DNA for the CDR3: TGTGCCAGCAGCTTGTCCCGGAGCGATAGCACAGATACGCAGTATTTT.

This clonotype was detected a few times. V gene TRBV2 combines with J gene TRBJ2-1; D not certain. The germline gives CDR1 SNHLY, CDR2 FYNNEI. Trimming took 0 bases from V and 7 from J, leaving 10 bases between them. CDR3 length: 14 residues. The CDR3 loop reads CASSEAQLSNEQFF. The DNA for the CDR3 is TGTGCCAGCAGTGAAGCGCAATTAAGTAATGAGCAGTTCTTC.

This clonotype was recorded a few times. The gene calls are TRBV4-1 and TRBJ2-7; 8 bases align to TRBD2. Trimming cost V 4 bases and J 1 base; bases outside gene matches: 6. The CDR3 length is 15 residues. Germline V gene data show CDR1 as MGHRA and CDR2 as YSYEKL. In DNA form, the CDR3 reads TGCGCCAGCAGCCCCCGGGCGGGGGGATCCTACGAGCAGTACTTC. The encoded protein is CASSPRAGGSYEQYF.

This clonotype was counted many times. The CDR3: CATSPDGSYEQYF. CDR3 nucleotides: TGTGCCACCAGCCCGGACGGGTCCTACGAGCAGTACTTC. The gene calls are TRBV24-1 and TRBJ2-7; no firm D call. CDR3 length: 13 amino acids. Trimming removed 7 bases at V and 1 base at J, with 10 bases between. Germline-derived CDR1 and CDR2 are KGHDR and SFDVKD.

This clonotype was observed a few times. For the CDR3, the DNA is TGTGCCATTGGACAGGCCCGGAACTACGAGCAGTACTTC. It codes for CAIGQARNYEQYF. The chain employs TRBV28 and TRBJ2-7; 7 bases are a match to TRBD1. Trimming at V came to 10 bases and at J to 3 bases, leaving 9 bases not matched to a gene. Germline V gene lookup returns CDR1 MDHEN and CDR2 SYDVKM. The CDR3 has 13 amino acids.

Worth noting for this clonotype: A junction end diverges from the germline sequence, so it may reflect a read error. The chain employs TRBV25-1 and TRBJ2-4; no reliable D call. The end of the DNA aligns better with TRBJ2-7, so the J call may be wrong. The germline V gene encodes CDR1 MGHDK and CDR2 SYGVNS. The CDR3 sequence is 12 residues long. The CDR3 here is CTSSDGVDEQYF. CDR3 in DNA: TGTACCAGCAGTGATGGGGTCGACGAGCAGTACTTC.

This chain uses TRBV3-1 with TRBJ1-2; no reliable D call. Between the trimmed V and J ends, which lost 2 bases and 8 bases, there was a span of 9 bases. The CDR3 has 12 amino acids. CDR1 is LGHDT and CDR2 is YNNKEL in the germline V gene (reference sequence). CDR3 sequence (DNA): TGTGCCAGCAGCCAACGGTACGGGGGCTACACCTTC. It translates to CASSQRYGGYTF.

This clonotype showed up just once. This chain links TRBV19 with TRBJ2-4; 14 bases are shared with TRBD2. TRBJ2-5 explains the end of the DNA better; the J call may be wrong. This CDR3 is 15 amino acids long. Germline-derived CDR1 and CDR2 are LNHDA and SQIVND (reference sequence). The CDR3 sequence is CASSSGTSGSRTQYF. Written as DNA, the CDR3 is TGTGCCAGTAGCAGTGGGACTAGCGGGAGTAGGACCCAGTACTTC.

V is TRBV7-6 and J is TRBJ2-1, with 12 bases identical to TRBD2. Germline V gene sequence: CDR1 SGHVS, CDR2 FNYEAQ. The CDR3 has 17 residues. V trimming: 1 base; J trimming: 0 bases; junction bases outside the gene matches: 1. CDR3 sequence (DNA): TGTGCCAGCAGCTTAGTGACTAGCGGGAGCTCCTACAATGAGCAGTTCTTC. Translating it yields CASSLVTSGSSYNEQFF. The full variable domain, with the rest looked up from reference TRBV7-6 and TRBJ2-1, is GAGVSQSPRYKVTKRGQDVALRCDPISGHVSLYWYRQALGQGPEFLTYFNYEAQQDKSGLPNDRFSAERPEGSISTLTIQRTEQRDSAMYRCASSLVTSGSSYNEQFFGPGTRLTVL.

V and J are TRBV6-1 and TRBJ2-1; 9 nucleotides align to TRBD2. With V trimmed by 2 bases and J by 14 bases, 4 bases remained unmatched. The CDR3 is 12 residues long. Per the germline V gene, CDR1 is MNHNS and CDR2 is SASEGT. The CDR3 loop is CASSEIAGVEFF. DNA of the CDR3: TGTGCCAGCAGTGAAATAGCGGGAGTAGAGTTCTTC.

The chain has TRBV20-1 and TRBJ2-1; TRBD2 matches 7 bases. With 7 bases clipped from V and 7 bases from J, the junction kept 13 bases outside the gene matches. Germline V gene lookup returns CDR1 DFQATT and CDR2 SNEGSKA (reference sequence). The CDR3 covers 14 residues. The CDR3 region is CSGGTIREGNEQFF. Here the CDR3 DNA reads TGCAGTGGCGGGACTATTAGAGAGGGAAATGAGCAGTTCTTC.

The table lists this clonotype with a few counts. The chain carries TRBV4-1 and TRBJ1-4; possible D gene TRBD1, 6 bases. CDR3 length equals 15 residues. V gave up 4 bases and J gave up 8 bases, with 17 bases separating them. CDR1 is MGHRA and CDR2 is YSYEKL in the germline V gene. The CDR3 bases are TGCGCCAGCAGCCCAGGGGCCCCCCAGAGGGAAAAACTGTTTTTT. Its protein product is CASSPGAPQREKLFF.

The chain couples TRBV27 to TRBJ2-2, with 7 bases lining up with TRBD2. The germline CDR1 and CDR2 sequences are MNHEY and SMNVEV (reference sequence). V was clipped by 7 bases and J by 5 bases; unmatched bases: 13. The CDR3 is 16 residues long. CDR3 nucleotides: TGTGCCAGCAAACTCCAACCCGTGGGGGGGACCGGGGAGCTGTTTTTT. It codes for CASKLQPVGGTGELFF.

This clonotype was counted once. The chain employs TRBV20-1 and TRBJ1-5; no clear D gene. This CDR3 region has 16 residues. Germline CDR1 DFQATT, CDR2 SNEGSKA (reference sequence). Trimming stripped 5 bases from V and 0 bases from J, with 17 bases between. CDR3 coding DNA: TGCAGTGCTGCCATAGACGGCAGTTATAGCAATCAGCCCCAGCATTTT. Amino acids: CSAAIDGSYSNQPQHF.

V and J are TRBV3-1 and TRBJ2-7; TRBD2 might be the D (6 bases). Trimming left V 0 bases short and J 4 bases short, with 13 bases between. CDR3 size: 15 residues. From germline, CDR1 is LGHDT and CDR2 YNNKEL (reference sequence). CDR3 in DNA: TGTGCCAGCAGCCAAGAGGGCGGGGTGCTATACGAGCAGTACTTC. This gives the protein CASSQEGGVLYEQYF.

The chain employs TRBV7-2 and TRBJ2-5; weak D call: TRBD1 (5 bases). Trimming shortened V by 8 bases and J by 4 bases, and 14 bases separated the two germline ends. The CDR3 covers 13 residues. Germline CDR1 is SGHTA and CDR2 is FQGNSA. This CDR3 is CASGNGQGETQYF. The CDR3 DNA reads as TGTGCCAGCGGTAACGGGCAGGGAGAGACCCAGTACTTC.